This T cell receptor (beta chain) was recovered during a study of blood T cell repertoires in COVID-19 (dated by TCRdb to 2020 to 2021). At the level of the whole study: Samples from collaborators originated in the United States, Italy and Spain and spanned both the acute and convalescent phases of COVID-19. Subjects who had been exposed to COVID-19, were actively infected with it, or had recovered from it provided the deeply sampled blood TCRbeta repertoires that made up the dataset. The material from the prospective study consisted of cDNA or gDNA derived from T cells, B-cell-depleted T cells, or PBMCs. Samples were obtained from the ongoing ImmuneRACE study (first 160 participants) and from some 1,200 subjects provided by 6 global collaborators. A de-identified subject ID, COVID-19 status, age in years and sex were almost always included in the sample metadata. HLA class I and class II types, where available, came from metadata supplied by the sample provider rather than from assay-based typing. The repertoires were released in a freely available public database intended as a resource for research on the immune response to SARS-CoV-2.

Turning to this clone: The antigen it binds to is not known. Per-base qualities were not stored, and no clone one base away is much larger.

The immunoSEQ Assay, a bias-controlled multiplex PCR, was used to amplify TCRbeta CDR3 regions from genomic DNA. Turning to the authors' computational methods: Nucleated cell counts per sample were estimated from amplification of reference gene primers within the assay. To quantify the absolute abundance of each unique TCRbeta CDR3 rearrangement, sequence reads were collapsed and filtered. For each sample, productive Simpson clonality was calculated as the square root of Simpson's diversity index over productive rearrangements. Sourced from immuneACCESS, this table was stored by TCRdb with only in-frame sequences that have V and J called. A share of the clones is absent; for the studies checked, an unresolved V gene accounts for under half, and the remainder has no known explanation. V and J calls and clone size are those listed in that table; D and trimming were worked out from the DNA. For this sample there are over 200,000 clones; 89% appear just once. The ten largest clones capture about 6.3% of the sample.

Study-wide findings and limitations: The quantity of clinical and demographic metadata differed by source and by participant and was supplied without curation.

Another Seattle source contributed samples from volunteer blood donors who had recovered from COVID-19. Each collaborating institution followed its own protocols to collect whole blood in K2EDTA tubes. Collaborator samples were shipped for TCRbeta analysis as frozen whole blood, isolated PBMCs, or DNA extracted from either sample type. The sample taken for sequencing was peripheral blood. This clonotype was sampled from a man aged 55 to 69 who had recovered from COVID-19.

CDR3 region: CASSAGTGVRGYTF. The DNA sequence is TGTGCCAGCAGCGCGGGGACAGGGGTTCGAGGCTACACCTTC. This sequence uses TRBV13 and TRBJ1-2, with TRBD1 identical over 10 junction bases. CDR1 and CDR2 were assigned from the germline V gene (reference sequence) as PRHDT and FYEKMQ. Germline trimming amounts to 5 bases on V and 8 bases on J, with 8 as the count of junction bases outside the gene matches. Its CDR3 holds 14 amino acids, cysteine through phenylalanine. CDR3 DNA is the only sequence kept; it has 42 bases, read in frame from the first base.